These 15 T cell receptor beta chains were all obtained from the same sample, sequenced in a study of blood T cell repertoires in COVID-19. Sequenced by immunoSEQ multiplex PCR; TCRdb stores in-frame clones only, minus some. The sample has a few hundred thousand clones, around four fifths seen once. Sequences were obtained from peripheral blood. These receptors came from a man aged 55 to 70 with acute or convalescent COVID-19.

The V call is TRBV3-1 (or the pseudogene TRBV3-2), the J call TRBJ1-1, with a possible D match to TRBD1 (5 bases). Looked up from germline, CDR1 is LGHDT and CDR2 is YNNKEL (reference sequence). This CDR3 spans 12 amino acids. Trimming stripped 7 bases from V and 5 bases from J, with 11 bases between. CDR3 coding DNA: TGTGCCAGCACCGGGGGAGGGACTGAAGCTTTCTTT. Its protein product is CASTGGGTEAFF.

Regarding this clone: Other DNA variants within this sample encode the same CDR3. V gene TRBV7-9 combines with J gene TRBJ1-5, with D hard to call. Germline CDR1 is SEHNR and CDR2 is FQNEAQ (reference sequence). The germline V and J ends were trimmed by 3 bases and 0 bases, with 3 bases remaining between them. The CDR3 sequence is 13 residues long. The CDR3 DNA reads as TGTGCCAGCAGCTTCTATAGCAATCAGCCCCAGCATTTT. Encoded protein: CASSFYSNQPQHF.

This clone was found a few times. The chain's CDR3 is CASSLGGPRETQYF. As DNA, the CDR3 is TGTGCCAGCAGCCTCGGGGGGCCGAGAGAGACCCAGTACTTC. The gene calls are TRBV9 and TRBJ2-5; D is perhaps TRBD2 (7 bases). V lost 4 bases and J lost 4, with 14 bases in between. The CDR3 contains 14 residues. The germline gives CDR1 SGDLS, CDR2 YYNGEE. The whole variable domain, filled in from reference TRBV9 and TRBJ2-5, reads DSGVTQTPKHLITATGQRVTLRCSPRSGDLSVYWYQQSLDQGLQFLIQYYNGEERAKGNILERFSAQQFPDLHSELNLSSLELGDSALYFCASSLGGPRETQYFGPGTRLLVL.

The chain uses TRBV27 and TRBJ2-5; D perhaps matches TRBD2 (6 bases). Germline loops: CDR1 MNHEY, CDR2 SMNVEV (reference sequence). V lost 6 bases and J 5 bases, leaving 13 bases between the germline ends. The CDR3 has 13 residues. In DNA form, the CDR3 reads TGTGCCAGCAGATCAGGAGGGCAGGAGACCCAGTACTTC. It is translated as CASRSGGQETQYF.

Only a few counts were recorded for this clone. The chain couples TRBV19 to TRBJ2-1, with D possibly being TRBD1 (5 bases). The V gene's germline CDR1 is LNHDA and CDR2 SQIVND (reference sequence). The CDR3 extends over 11 amino acids. The germline V and J ends were trimmed by 4 bases and 14 bases, with 12 bases remaining between them. CDR3 protein: CASSTGHIKFF. CDR3 coding DNA: TGTGCCAGTAGTACAGGACACATAAAGTTCTTC.

The genes are TRBV7-9 and TRBJ2-3; 8 bases are shared with TRBD1. The CDR3 has 14 residues. V lost 5 bases, J lost 3 bases, and 4 bases stayed unmatched. CDR1 is SEHNR and CDR2 is FQNEAQ in the germline V gene (reference sequence). The CDR3 sequence: CASSRRTGTDTQYF. CDR3 nucleotides: TGTGCCAGCAGCCGCAGGACAGGGACAGATACGCAGTATTTT. The full variable domain, in which reference TRBV7-9 and TRBJ2-3 provide the parts outside the CDR3, is DTGVSQNPRHKITKRGQNVTFRCDPISEHNRLYWYRQTLGQGPEFLTYFQNEAQLEKSRLLSDRFSAERPKGSFSTLEIQRTEQGDSAMYLCASSRRTGTDTQYFGPGTRLTVL.

This sequence joins TRBV18 and TRBJ2-7; 7 bases map to TRBD1. This CDR3 comprises 14 residues. V lost 5 bases to trimming and J lost 4 bases; unmatched junction nucleotides: 8. Per germline, CDR1 KGHSH and CDR2 LQKENI. The CDR3 is CASSDRAIDYEQYF. The CDR3 DNA reads as TGTGCCAGCTCAGACAGGGCAATTGATTACGAGCAGTACTTC.

The chain combines TRBV5-1 with TRBJ2-1; the match to TRBD1 covers 9 bases. The CDR3 totals 14 residues. With V trimmed by 4 bases and J by 6 bases, 5 bases remained unmatched. Germline values: CDR1 SGHRS, CDR2 YFSETQ. CDR3 loop: CASSPGQGFNEQFF. The CDR3 DNA sequence: TGCGCCAGCAGCCCGGGACAGGGTTTCAATGAGCAGTTCTTC.

CDR3 sequence (DNA): TGTGCCAGCAGCCGAGTAGGGACTAGCGGGAGGAGAGGGTACAATGAGCAGTTCTTC. Its protein is CASSRVGTSGRRGYNEQFF. The rearrangement links TRBV3-1 (or the pseudogene TRBV3-2) to TRBJ2-1; 15 bases align to TRBD2. V dropped 4 bases and J dropped 4; count of bases not matched to a gene: 11. Germline loops: CDR1 LGHDT, CDR2 YNNKEL (reference sequence). CDR3 length: 19 residues.

The rearrangement joins TRBV29-1 to TRBJ2-7; 7 nucleotides agree with TRBD1. The CDR3 totals 14 residues. From germline, CDR1 is SQVTM and CDR2 ANQGSEA. Trimming cost V 6 bases and J 0 bases; bases outside gene matches: 8. CDR3 loop: CSVMTGLSSYEQYF. CDR3 DNA sequence: TGCAGCGTCATGACAGGGCTTAGCTCCTACGAGCAGTACTTC.

The gene calls are TRBV7-2 and TRBJ2-1, with 8 bases aligning to TRBD2. This CDR3 has 14 residues. Germline V lookup: CDR1 SGHTA, CDR2 FQGNSA. J was trimmed by 9 bases and V by 5 bases; bases with no gene match: 9. The CDR3 nucleotides are TGTGCCAGCAGCCCCAGACTACGGGGGGGTGAGCAGTTCTTC. Amino acids: CASSPRLRGGEQFF.

The chain combines TRBV7-9 with TRBJ2-7; 13 nucleotides line up with TRBD2. The CDR3 is 13 residues long. Trimming removed 8 bases from V and 6 bases from J; junction bases left unmatched: 4. Looked up from germline, CDR1 is SEHNR and CDR2 is FQNEAQ (reference sequence). The CDR3 DNA reads TGTGCCAGCTCGGGACTAGCGGGACTCGAGCAGTACTTC. This gives the protein CASSGLAGLEQYF.

V gene TRBV11-2 combines with J gene TRBJ1-4; 7 nucleotides match TRBD1. The CDR3 has 15 amino acids. The germline V gene encodes CDR1 SGHAT and CDR2 FQNNGV. Trimming cost V 3 bases and J 0 bases; bases outside gene matches: 1. The CDR3 is CASSFQGATNEKLFF. For the CDR3, the DNA is TGTGCCAGCAGCTTCCAGGGGGCAACTAATGAAAAACTGTTTTTT.

The rearrangement uses TRBV24-1 and TRBJ2-2, with 9 bases identical to TRBD1. The CDR3 length is 16 residues. With 5 bases clipped from V and 7 bases from J, the junction kept 10 bases outside the gene matches. Germline CDR1 is KGHDR and CDR2 is SFDVKD. CDR3 DNA: TGTGCCACCAGTGCACCGGGACAGGGCCTCGGCGGGGAGCTGTTTTTT. Encoded protein: CATSAPGQGLGGELFF.

The chain links TRBV4-3 to TRBJ2-1; maybe TRBD1 (6 bases). V gave up 2 bases and J gave up 10 bases, with 24 bases separating them. Germline CDR1 reads LGHNA; CDR2 reads YSLEER. The CDR3 extends over 17 amino acids. The CDR3 here is CASSQPRDNPARVEQFF. The DNA for the CDR3 is TGCGCCAGCAGCCAACCCCGGGACAATCCCGCCCGGGTGGAGCAGTTCTTC.